Below, 27 T cell receptor beta chains from the same sample are listed, as sequenced in a study of a mutant IDH1 vaccine in newly diagnosed glioma. Time point of the sample: week 23, last vaccination. Every vaccination contained 300 ug of the mutant IDH1 20-mer peptide and was paired with topical imiquimod. Antigens for these TCRs are unknown. Here immunoSEQ multiplex PCR was the method, and the copy in TCRdb shows in-frame clones only, minus some. Of about 82,000 clones listed, approximately 85% were seen once; the top ten hold about 2.2%. The sequences come from PBMCs, collected from a glioma patient whose treatment included an IDH1 peptide vaccine. These receptors originate from a man aged 25 to 40 with glioma. Some clones in this sample may be carry-over from other donors' samples.

The V and J genes are TRBV28 and TRBJ1-2; a weak D match, TRBD1 (5 bases). Looked up from germline, CDR1 is MDHEN and CDR2 is SYDVKM. The CDR3 spans 13 residues. The germline V and J ends were trimmed by 3 bases and 7 bases, with 12 bases remaining between them. The CDR3 spells CASSFLRGTGYTF. The DNA for the CDR3 is TGTGCCAGCAGTTTTTTGAGGGGCACTGGCTACACCTTC.

This clone appeared a single time. This chain connects TRBV5-4 to TRBJ2-3; 11 bases fit TRBD2. From germline, CDR1 is SGHNT and CDR2 YYREEE (reference sequence). The CDR3 extends over 17 amino acids. J was trimmed by 3 bases and V by 3 bases; bases with no gene match: 9. The CDR3 DNA follows: TGTGCCAGCAGCTCGGGACTAGCGGATTTGGGGACAGATACGCAGTATTTT. Residues: CASSSGLADLGTDTQYF.

The genes are TRBV29-1 and TRBJ2-1, with TRBD2 matching over 10 bases. The germline V gene has CDR1 SQVTM and CDR2 ANQGSEA. The junction had 14 bases not matched to a gene; V was cut back by 8 bases and J by 7 bases. The CDR3 has 15 amino acids. The CDR3 DNA reads as TGCAGCCCCTGGGGGGTAGCGGGGGGTAGGAATGAGCAGTTCTTC. Translation: CSPWGVAGGRNEQFF.

A remark on this clone: A read error may produce the germline difference seen at one junction end. J is TRBJ2-7 and V is TRBV18; 13 bases are a match to TRBD2. Germline-derived CDR1 and CDR2 are KGHSH and LQKENI. There are 14 residues in the CDR3. CDR3 bases: TGTGCCAGCTCACTCACTAGCGGGGGGGACAAGAAGGACTTC. It translates to CASSLTSGGDKKDF. Supplemented by reference TRBV18 and TRBJ2-7, the full variable domain reads NAGVMQNPRHLVRRRGQEARLRCSPMKGHSHVYWYRQLPEEGLKFMVYLQKENIIDESGMPKERFSAEFPKEGPSILRIQQVVRGDSAAYFCASSLTSGGDKKDFGPGTRLTVT.

This chain uses TRBV5-1 with TRBJ1-6, with D hard to call. The CDR3 sequence is 15 residues long. Germline CDR1 and CDR2: SGHRS and YFSETQ. With 0 bases removed from V and 6 bases from J, the gap between germline ends came to 10 bases. CDR3 nucleotide sequence: TGCGCCAGCAGCTTGGTGGTGGGTTTTAATTCACCCCTCCACTTT. Its translation: CASSLVVGFNSPLHF.

This chain links TRBV10-3 with TRBJ1-2, with 7 bases identical to TRBD1. This CDR3 region has 16 residues. CDR1 ENHRY and CDR2 SYGVKD come from the germline V gene. V was pared by 3 bases and J by 6 bases, with 13 bases of the junction left unmatched. Here the CDR3 DNA reads TGTGCCATCAGTGACCACACACGCACAGGGGAGGATGGCTACACCTTC. Translation: CAISDHTRTGEDGYTF.

This chain links TRBV7-2 with TRBJ1-3; 7 bases map to TRBD1. V shed 5 bases and J 2 bases; nucleotides not matched to a gene: 6. The CDR3 consists of 15 residues. The V gene's germline CDR1 is SGHTA and CDR2 FQGNSA. The CDR3 DNA sequence: TGTGCCAGCAGCCAAGGGGGCATACCTGGAAACACCATATATTTT. This sequence encodes CASSQGGIPGNTIYF.

The J gene is TRBJ2-3, the V gene TRBV7-2, with D possibly being TRBD1 (6 bases). The germline V gene encodes CDR1 SGHTA and CDR2 FQGNSA. This CDR3 comprises 12 residues. The V gene lost 3 bases and the J gene lost 7 bases, with 8 bases spanning the gap. CDR3 sequence (DNA): TGTGCCAGCAGCTTTTGGGACAATACGCAGTATTTT. This encodes CASSFWDNTQYF. Full variable domain (remainder filled in from reference TRBV7-2 and TRBJ2-3): GAGVSQSPSNKVTEKGKDVELRCDPISGHTALYWYRQSLGQGLEFLIYFQGNSAPDKSGLPSDRFSAERTGGSVSTLTIQRTQQEDSAVYLCASSFWDNTQYFGPGTRLTVL.

The sample holds one count of this clone. This chain uses TRBV10-3 with TRBJ2-7; 7 bases agree with TRBD1. Germline V CDR1 and CDR2: ENHRY, SYGVKD. Germline trimming cut 7 bases from V and 4 bases from J; bases unmatched to any gene: 10. The CDR3 length is 14 residues. The CDR3 DNA reads TGTGCCATCACCACCCCGACAGGGAGTTACGAGCAGTACTTC. Its protein product is CAITTPTGSYEQYF.

The gene calls are TRBV15 and TRBJ1-1, with D tentatively TRBD1 (6 bases). The CDR3 is 17 amino acids. In germline, CDR1 is LNHNV, CDR2 YYDKDF (reference sequence). V lost 0 bases and J 0 bases, leaving 14 bases between the germline ends. The CDR3 protein is CATSRDTADRMNTEAFF. The CDR3 nucleotides read TGTGCCACCAGCAGAGATACGGCGGACAGAATGAACACTGAAGCTTTCTTT.

This chain joins TRBV5-1 and TRBJ2-6, with D hard to call. The CDR3 extends over 15 amino acids. V was pared by 4 bases and J by 0 bases, with 8 bases between. Germline CDR1 SGHRS, CDR2 YFSETQ. The CDR3 spells CASSAANSGANVLTF. In DNA, the CDR3 is TGCGCCAGCAGCGCCGCGAACTCTGGGGCCAACGTCCTGACTTTC.

The chain combines TRBV30 with TRBJ1-4; D gene uncertain. Per the germline V gene, CDR1 is GTSNPN and CDR2 is SVGIG (reference sequence). The CDR3 loop spans 12 amino acids. V was clipped by 8 bases and J by 0 bases, with 7 bases between them. As DNA, the CDR3 is TGTGCCCGCCGGGCAACTAATGAAAAACTGTTTTTT. This sequence encodes CARRATNEKLFF.

This chain joins TRBV30 and TRBJ2-5; either TRBD1 or TRBD2 may supply D (5 bases each). Germline V gene data show CDR1 as GTSNPN and CDR2 as SVGIG (reference sequence). The CDR3 has 12 amino acids. Trimming left V 1 base short and J 4 bases short, with 7 bases between. The CDR3 sequence: CAWSAGRETQYF. The CDR3 DNA reads TGTGCCTGGAGTGCAGGGAGAGAGACCCAGTACTTC.

The chain is built from TRBV6-1 and TRBJ1-3; no firm D call. This CDR3 contains 13 residues. CDR1 and CDR2 (germline): MNHNS, SASEGT. V was clipped by 2 bases and J by 1 base, with 3 bases between them. CDR3 in DNA: TGTGCCAGCAGTGAATTTTCTGGAAACACCATATATTTT. This translates into CASSEFSGNTIYF.

The gene calls are TRBV9 and TRBJ2-4; unclear D gene. The V gene's germline CDR1 is SGDLS and CDR2 YYNGEE. This CDR3 region has 14 residues. V lost 2 bases, J lost 3 bases, and 9 bases lay in between. CDR3 sequence: CASSVSGLKNIQYF. In nucleotides, the CDR3 is TGTGCCAGCAGCGTTTCCGGCCTCAAAAACATTCAGTACTTC.

This chain joins TRBV28 and TRBJ2-1, with D possibly being TRBD2 (7 bases). In germline, CDR1 is MDHEN, CDR2 SYDVKM. This CDR3 comprises 15 residues. Trimming took 6 bases from V and 5 from J, leaving 17 bases between them. The CDR3 nucleotides are TGTGCCAGCAGCCCCCCAGGGGCGGGGGACAATGAGCAGTTCTTC. As protein: CASSPPGAGDNEQFF. The full variable domain, rest sourced from reference TRBV28 and TRBJ2-1, is DVKVTQSSRYLVKRTGEKVFLECVQDMDHENMFWYRQDPGLGLRLIYFSYDVKMKEKGDIPEGYSVSREKKERFSLILESASTNQTSMYLCASSPPGAGDNEQFFGPGTRLTVL.

This chain links TRBV4-3 with TRBJ2-2; a weak D match, TRBD2 (7 bases). This CDR3 region has 16 residues. V dropped 1 base and J dropped 6 bases, with 15 bases sitting between them. The germline CDR1 and CDR2 sequences are LGHNA and YSLEER. The CDR3 loop reads CASSQAWGGYAGELFF. The CDR3 nucleotides are TGCGCCAGCAGCCAAGCTTGGGGGGGCTATGCCGGGGAGCTGTTTTTT.

This CDR3 reads CSVGTGAIGTQYF. The CDR3 DNA reads as TGCAGCGTTGGGACAGGGGCGATTGGGACCCAGTACTTC. V is TRBV29-1 and J is TRBJ2-5; 9 bases fit TRBD1. CDR1 and CDR2 from the germline V gene are SQVTM and ANQGSEA. The CDR3 is 13 amino acids. V was pared by 4 bases and J by 7 bases, with 7 bases of the junction left unmatched.

Only a few counts were recorded for this clone. The V call is TRBV4-2, the J call TRBJ1-4, with 8 bases matching TRBD1. Germline assignment: CDR1 LGHNA and CDR2 YNFKEQ. The CDR3 is made up of 12 amino acids. The J segment lost 11 bases and the V segment lost 4 bases, leaving 3 bases of the junction unmatched. CDR3 sequence (DNA): TGTGCCAGCAGCCTTCGACAGGGGAAACTGTTTTTT. The encoded protein is CASSLRQGKLFF.

This clone came up a few times. The V gene is TRBV4-3, the J gene TRBJ1-1; the D gene is possibly TRBD1 (5 bases). V lost 4 bases and J 1 base, leaving 10 bases between the germline ends. Germline loops: CDR1 LGHNA, CDR2 YSLEER. The length of the CDR3 is 14 residues. The CDR3 loop is CASSRAGRNTEAFF. The CDR3 DNA sequence: TGCGCCAGCAGCCGAGCAGGGCGGAACACTGAAGCTTTCTTT.

The chain carries TRBV19 and TRBJ2-2; tentatively, D is TRBD2 (7 bases). CDR1 is LNHDA and CDR2 is SQIVND in the germline V gene (reference sequence). With 5 bases removed from V and 3 bases from J, the gap between germline ends came to 16 bases. The CDR3 totals 16 residues. The CDR3 nucleotides read TGTGCCAGTAGTCCCCATCGCGGGGGCTACACCGGGGAGCTGTTTTTT. Its protein is CASSPHRGGYTGELFF.

The chain carries TRBV4-2 and TRBJ1-2, with TRBD1 as a possible D gene (5 bases). V gave up 4 bases and J gave up 8 bases, with 17 bases separating them. Germline CDR1 and CDR2: LGHNA and YNFKEQ. The CDR3 has 14 amino acids. The CDR3 DNA sequence: TGTGCCAGCAGCCTAAGCGGACGGGGCCGGGGCTACACCTTC. Its translation is CASSLSGRGRGYTF.

This clone was observed once. The chain is built from TRBV6-6 and TRBJ2-7; D not resolved. Germline loops: CDR1 MNHNY, CDR2 SVGAGI (reference sequence). Trimming shortened V by 4 bases and J by 2 bases, and 12 bases separated the two germline ends. This CDR3 contains 14 residues. DNA of the CDR3: TGTGCCAGCAGTTCAGCTCATAATCCCTACGAGCAGTACTTC. Its translation: CASSSAHNPYEQYF.

J is TRBJ2-5 and V is TRBV25-1; D remains ambiguous. V shed 5 bases and J shed 7 bases, with 8 bases lying between them. Germline values: CDR1 MGHDK, CDR2 SYGVNS. The CDR3 has 11 residues. CDR3: CASSLARTQYF. The CDR3 coding sequence is TGTGCCAGCAGTCTTGCCCGGACCCAGTACTTC.

The chain uses TRBV28 and TRBJ1-5; a weak D match, TRBD1 (6 bases). The CDR3 is 16 amino acids. CDR1 is MDHEN and CDR2 is SYDVKM in the germline V gene. Trimming removed 2 bases from V and 2 bases from J, with 13 bases in between. This CDR3 is CASSLNGGWGNQPQHF. The CDR3 DNA follows: TGTGCCAGCAGTTTAAATGGGGGCTGGGGCAATCAGCCCCAGCATTTT.

This chain joins TRBV7-2 and TRBJ2-5; TRBD1 is a possible D gene (6 bases). The germline V gene encodes CDR1 SGHTA and CDR2 FQGNSA. The CDR3 is 11 residues long. V gave up 5 bases and J gave up 5 bases, with 6 bases separating them. The CDR3 sequence is CASSDRETQYF. The CDR3 DNA is TGTGCCAGCAGCGACAGGGAGACCCAGTACTTC. The complete variable domain, with remaining parts taken from reference TRBV7-2 and TRBJ2-5, reads GAGVSQSPSNKVTEKGKDVELRCDPISGHTALYWYRQSLGQGLEFLIYFQGNSAPDKSGLPSDRFSAERTGGSVSTLTIQRTQQEDSAVYLCASSDRETQYFGPGTRLLVL.

Turning to this clone: The junction departs from germline at one end; a sequencing error may be responsible. The chain employs TRBV7-2 and TRBJ1-4; 9 positions agree with TRBD1. Germline V gene sequence: CDR1 SGHTA, CDR2 FQGNSA. This CDR3 spans 15 amino acids. CDR3 DNA: TGTGCCAGCAACTTAAACAGGGGGCAGGGGGAAAAACTGTTTTTT. Translating it yields CASNLNRGQGEKLFF.